The following is a TCR beta chain sequence with its context. The antigen remains undetermined. The CDR3 has 14 residues. Unmatched junction bases numbered 13, after V lost 6 bases and J lost 11 bases. Germline lookup yields CDR1 LGHNT and CDR2 FRNRAP. The entry originates in a study of blood T cells in healthy people across ages. Study-wide results and caveats: Per million T cells, TCR beta diversity dropped roughly linearly as age increased.

Sample-barcoded 5' priming and a J-beta primer mix drove a second PCR of roughly 6 to 12 cycles. Tagging of each cDNA molecule was performed by a template-switch adaptor with 12 random nucleotides. TCRdb used MiXCR to reprocess the 5' RACE reads, holding one entry per CDR3 protein. The sample has nearly 800,000 distinct CDR3 sequences, roughly 50% seen once. What was sequenced was blood. The TCR originated in a man in his forties or fifties in good health. V gene TRBV12-5 combines with J gene TRBJ2-5; TRBD2 aligns across 9 bases. For the CDR3, the DNA is TGTGCTAGTGGAGGGAGCGGGAGGCTCAATGAGCAGTACTTC. Protein product: CASGGSGRLNEQYF.